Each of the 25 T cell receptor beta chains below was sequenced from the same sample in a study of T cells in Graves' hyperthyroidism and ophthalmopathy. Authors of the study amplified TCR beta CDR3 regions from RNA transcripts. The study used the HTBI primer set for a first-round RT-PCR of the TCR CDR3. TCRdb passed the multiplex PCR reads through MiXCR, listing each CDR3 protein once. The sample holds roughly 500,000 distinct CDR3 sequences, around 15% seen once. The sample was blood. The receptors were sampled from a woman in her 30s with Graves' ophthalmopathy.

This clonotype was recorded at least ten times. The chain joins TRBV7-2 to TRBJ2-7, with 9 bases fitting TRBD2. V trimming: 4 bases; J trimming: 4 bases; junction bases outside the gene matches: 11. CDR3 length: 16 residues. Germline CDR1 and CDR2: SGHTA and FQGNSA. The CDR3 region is CASSSGGSGRMYEQYF. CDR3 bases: TGTGCCAGCAGCTCGGGGGGTAGCGGGAGAATGTACGAGCAGTACTTC. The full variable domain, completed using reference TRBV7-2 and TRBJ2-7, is GAGVSQSPSNKVTEKGKDVELRCDPISGHTALYWYRQSLGQGLEFLIYFQGNSAPDKSGLPSDRFSAERTGGSVSTLTIQRTQQEDSAVYLCASSSGGSGRMYEQYFGPGTRLTVT.

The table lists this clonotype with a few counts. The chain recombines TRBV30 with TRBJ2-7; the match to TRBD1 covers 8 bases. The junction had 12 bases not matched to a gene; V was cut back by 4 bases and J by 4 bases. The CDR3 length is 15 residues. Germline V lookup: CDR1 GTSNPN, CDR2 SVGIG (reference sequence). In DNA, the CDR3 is TGTGCCTGGACCCTCGACAGGGGTCGACAATACGAGCAGTACTTC. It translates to CAWTLDRGRQYEQYF.

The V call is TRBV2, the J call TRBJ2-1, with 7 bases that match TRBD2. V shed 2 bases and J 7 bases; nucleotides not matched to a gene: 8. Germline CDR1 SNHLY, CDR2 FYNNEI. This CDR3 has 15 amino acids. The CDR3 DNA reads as TGTGCCAGCAGTGAATATCTGGGGGGGGGGAATGAGCAGTTCTTC. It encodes CASSEYLGGGNEQFF.

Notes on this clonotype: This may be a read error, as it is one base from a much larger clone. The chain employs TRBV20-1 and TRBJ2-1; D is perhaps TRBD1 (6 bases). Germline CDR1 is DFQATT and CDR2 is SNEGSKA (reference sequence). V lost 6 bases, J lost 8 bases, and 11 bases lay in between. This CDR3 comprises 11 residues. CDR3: CSAARTDEQFF. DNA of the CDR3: TGCAGTGCAGCCCGGACAGATGAGCAGTTCTTC.

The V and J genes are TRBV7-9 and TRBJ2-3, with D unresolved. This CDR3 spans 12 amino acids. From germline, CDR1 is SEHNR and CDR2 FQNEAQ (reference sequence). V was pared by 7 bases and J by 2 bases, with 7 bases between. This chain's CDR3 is CASIHNTDTQYF. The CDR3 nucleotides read TGTGCCAGCATCCATAACACAGATACGCAGTATTTT.

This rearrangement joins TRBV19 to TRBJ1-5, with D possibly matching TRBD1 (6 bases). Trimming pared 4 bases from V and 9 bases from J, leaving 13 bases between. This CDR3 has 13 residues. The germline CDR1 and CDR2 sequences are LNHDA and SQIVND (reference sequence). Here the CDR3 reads CASSTTGQAPQHF. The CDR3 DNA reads TGTGCCAGTAGTACCACAGGGCAGGCGCCCCAGCATTTT.

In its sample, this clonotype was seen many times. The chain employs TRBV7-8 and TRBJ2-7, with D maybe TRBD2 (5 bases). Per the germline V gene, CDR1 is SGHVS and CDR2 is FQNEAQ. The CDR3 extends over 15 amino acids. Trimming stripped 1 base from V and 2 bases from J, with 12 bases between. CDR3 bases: TGTGCCAGCAGCTTAGGCTGGAGCGGAGCCTACGAGCAGTACTTC. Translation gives CASSLGWSGAYEQYF.

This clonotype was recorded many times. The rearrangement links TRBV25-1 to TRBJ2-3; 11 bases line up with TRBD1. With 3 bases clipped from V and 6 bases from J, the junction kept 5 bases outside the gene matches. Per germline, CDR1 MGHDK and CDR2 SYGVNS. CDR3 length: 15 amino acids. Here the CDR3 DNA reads TGTGCCAGCAGTGATTATGGACAGGGGGCGGATACGCAGTATTTT. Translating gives CASSDYGQGADTQYF.

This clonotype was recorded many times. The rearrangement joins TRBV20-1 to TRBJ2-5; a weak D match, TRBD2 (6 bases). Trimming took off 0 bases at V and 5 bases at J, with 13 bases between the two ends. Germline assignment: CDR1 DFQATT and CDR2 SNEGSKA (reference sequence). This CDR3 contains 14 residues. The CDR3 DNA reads TGCAGTGCTAGAGATTTCGGAGGGGTCGAGACCCAGTACTTC. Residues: CSARDFGGVETQYF.

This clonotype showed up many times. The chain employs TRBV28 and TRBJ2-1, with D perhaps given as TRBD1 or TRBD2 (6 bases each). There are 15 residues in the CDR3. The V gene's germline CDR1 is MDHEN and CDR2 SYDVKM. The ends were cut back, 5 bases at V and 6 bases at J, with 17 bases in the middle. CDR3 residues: CASSPGTGGRNEQFF. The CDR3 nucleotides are TGTGCCAGCAGTCCAGGGACTGGGGGCCGCAATGAGCAGTTCTTC. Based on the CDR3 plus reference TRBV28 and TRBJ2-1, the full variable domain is DVKVTQSSRYLVKRTGEKVFLECVQDMDHENMFWYRQDPGLGLRLIYFSYDVKMKEKGDIPEGYSVSREKKERFSLILESASTNQTSMYLCASSPGTGGRNEQFFGPGTRLTVL.

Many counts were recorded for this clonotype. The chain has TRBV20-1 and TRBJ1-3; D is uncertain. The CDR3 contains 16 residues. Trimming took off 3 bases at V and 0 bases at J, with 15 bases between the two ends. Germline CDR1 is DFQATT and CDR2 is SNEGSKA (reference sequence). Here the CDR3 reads CSARKDGRTSGNTIYF. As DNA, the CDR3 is TGCAGTGCTAGGAAAGACGGCAGAACCTCTGGAAACACCATATATTTT.

The CDR3 DNA reads as TGTGCCAGCAGTCCGGGACAGGGGAACCACAATGAGCAGTTCTTC. Translation: CASSPGQGNHNEQFF. V and J are TRBV9 and TRBJ2-1; 10 bases align to TRBD1. The CDR3 is 15 amino acids. Germline trimming cut 5 bases from V and 5 bases from J; bases unmatched to any gene: 7. CDR1 SGDLS and CDR2 YYNGEE come from the germline V gene.

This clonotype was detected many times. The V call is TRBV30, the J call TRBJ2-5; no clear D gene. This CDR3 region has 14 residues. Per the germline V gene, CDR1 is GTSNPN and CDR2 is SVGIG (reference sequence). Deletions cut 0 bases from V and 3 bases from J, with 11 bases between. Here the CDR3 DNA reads TGTGCCTGGAGTGTATGGGCACCTGAAGAGACCCAGTACTTC. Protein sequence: CAWSVWAPEETQYF.

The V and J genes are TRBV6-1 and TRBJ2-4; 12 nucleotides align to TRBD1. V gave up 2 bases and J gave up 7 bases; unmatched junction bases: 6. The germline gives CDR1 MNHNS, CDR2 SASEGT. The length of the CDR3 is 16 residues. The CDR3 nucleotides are TGTGCCAGCAGTGAAAGTGGCGGGACAGGGGGCAACATTCAGTACTTC. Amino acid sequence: CASSESGGTGGNIQYF.

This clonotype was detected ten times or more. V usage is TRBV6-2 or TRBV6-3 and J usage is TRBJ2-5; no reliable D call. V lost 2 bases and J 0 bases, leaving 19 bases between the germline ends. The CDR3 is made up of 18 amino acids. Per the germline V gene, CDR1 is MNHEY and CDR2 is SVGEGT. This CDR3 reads CASSYHRLMSEHQETQYF. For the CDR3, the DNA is TGTGCCAGCAGTTACCACCGACTGATGAGCGAGCACCAAGAGACCCAGTACTTC.

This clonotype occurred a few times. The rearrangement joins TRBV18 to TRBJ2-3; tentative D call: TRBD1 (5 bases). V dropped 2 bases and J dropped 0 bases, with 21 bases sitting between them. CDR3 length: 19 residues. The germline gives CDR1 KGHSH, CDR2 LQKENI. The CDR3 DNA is TGTGCCAGCTCACCATTTCCTCTCGGACAAGCCTCTAGCACAGATACGCAGTATTTT. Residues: CASSPFPLGQASSTDTQYF.

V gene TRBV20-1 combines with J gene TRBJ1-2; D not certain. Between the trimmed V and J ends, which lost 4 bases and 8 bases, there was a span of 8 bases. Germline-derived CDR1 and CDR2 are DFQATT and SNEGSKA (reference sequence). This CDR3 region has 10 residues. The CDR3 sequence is CSAKNRGYTF. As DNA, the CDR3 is TGCAGTGCTAAGAATCGCGGCTACACCTTC.

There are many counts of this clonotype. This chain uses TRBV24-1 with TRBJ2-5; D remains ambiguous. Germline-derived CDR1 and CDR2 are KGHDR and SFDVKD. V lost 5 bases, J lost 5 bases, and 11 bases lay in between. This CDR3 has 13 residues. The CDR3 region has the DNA TGTGCCACCAGTGGAATTGTGGTTGAGACCCAGTACTTC. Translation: CATSGIVVETQYF.

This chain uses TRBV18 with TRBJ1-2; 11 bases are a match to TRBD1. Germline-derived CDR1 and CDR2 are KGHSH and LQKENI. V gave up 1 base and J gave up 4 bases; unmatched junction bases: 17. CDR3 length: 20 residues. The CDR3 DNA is TGTGCCAGCTCACCACAATACCTTCCCCGGGGACAGGGGGATCTCTATGGCTACACCTTC. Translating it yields CASSPQYLPRGQGDLYGYTF.

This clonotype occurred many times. CDR3 sequence (DNA): TGTGCCAGCAGCTTAAGCGGGGGACGGTCCTACAATGAGCAGTTCTTC. It is translated as CASSLSGGRSYNEQFF. This chain links TRBV7-2 with TRBJ2-1; 8 bases agree with TRBD2. Germline V CDR1 and CDR2: SGHTA, FQGNSA. J gave up 1 base and V 2 bases, and 4 bases lay outside the gene matches. The CDR3 spans 16 residues. The whole variable domain, filled in from reference TRBV7-2 and TRBJ2-1, reads GAGVSQSPSNKVTEKGKDVELRCDPISGHTALYWYRQSLGQGLEFLIYFQGNSAPDKSGLPSDRFSAERTGGSVSTLTIQRTQQEDSAVYLCASSLSGGRSYNEQFFGPGTRLTVL.

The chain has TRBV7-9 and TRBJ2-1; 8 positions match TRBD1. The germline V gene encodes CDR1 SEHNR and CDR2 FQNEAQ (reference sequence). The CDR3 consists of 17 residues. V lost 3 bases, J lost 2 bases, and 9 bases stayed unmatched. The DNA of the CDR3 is TGTGCCAGCAGCTTGAGGACAGGGCAAGAGACCTACAATGAGCAGTTCTTC. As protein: CASSLRTGQETYNEQFF.

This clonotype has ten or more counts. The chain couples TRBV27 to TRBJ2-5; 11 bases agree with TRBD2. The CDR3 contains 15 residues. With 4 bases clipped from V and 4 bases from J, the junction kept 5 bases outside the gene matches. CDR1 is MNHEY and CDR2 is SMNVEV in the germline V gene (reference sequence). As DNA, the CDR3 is TGTGCCAGCAGTTATAGCGGGAGGGCGCGAGAGACCCAGTACTTC. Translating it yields CASSYSGRARETQYF.

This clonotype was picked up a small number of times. In DNA, the CDR3 is TGCAGTGCCAAAGGGGGTAGCGGGGTAAATGAGCAGTTCTTC. This codes for CSAKGGSGVNEQFF. The chain couples TRBV20-1 to TRBJ2-1; 8 nucleotides align to TRBD2. V dropped 6 bases and J dropped 7; count of bases not matched to a gene: 11. The CDR3 covers 14 residues. Looked up from germline, CDR1 is DFQATT and CDR2 is SNEGSKA (reference sequence).

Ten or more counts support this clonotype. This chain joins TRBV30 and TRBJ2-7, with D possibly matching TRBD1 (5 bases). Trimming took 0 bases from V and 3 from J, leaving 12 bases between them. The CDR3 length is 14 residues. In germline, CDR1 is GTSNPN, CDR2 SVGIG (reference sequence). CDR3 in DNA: TGTGCCTGGAGTGTACCGGACACCTTCTACGAGCAGTACTTC. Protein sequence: CAWSVPDTFYEQYF.

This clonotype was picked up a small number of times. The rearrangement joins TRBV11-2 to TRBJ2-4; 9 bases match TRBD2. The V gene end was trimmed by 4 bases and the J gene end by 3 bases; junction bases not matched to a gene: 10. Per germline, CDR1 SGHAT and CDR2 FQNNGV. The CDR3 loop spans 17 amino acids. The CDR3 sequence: CASSSAGGPAGKNIQYF. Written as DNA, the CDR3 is TGTGCCAGCAGCTCGGCGGGAGGGCCGGCAGGCAAAAACATTCAGTACTTC.